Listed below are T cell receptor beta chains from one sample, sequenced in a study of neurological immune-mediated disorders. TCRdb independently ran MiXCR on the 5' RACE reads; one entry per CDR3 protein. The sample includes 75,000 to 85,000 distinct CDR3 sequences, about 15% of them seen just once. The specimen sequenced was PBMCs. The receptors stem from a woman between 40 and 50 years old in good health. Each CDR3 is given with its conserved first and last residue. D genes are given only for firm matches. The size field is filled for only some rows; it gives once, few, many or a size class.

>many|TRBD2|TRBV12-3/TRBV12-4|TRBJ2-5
TGTGCCAGCAGTTGGGGACTAGCGGGGTCCGGGGAGACCCAGTACTTC
CASSWGLAGSGETQYF
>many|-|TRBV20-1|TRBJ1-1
TGCAGTGCTAGAGACTTATTACGGACTGAAGCTTTCTTT
CSARDLLRTEAFF
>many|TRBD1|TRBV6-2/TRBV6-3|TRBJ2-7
TGTGCCAGCAGCAGGACAGGGGGAAAGTACGAGCAGTACTTC
CASSRTGGKYEQYF
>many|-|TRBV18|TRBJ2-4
TGTGCCAGCTCGTACCTTTACAGGGAGGCCAAAAACATTCAGTACTTC
CASSYLYREAKNIQYF
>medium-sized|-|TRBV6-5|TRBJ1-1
TGTGCCAGCGGACTGGGGGGGGCATATGGGGCTTTCTTT
CASGLGGAYGAFF
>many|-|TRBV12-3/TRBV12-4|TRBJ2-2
TGTGCCAGCAGTTTAGTTGGCCGGGGAGCCGGGGAGCTGTTTTTT
CASSLVGRGAGELFF
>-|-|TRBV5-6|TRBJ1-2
TGTGCCAGCAGCTTGGAAGTTCCAGGGTTGGGGTATGGCTACACCTTC
CASSLEVPGLGYGYTF
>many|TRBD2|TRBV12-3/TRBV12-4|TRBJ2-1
TGTGCCAGCAGTTATAGCGGGGGGGCTGGCAATGAGCAGTTCTTC
CASSYSGGAGNEQFF
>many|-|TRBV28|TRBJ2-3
TGTGCCAGCAGTTTACCCCGGGCCCGGAGGATGGATACGCAGTATTTT
CASSLPRARRMDTQYF
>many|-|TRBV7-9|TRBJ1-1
TGTGCCAGCAGCCTACAGGGAGGGGATCGGACTGAAGCTTTCTTT
CASSLQGGDRTEAFF
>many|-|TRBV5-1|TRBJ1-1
TGCGCCAGCAGCGGTGGACAGCCGAACACTGAAGCTTTCTTT
CASSGGQPNTEAFF
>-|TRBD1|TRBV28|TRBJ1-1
TGTGCCAGCAGTTTACCGGGACAGAACGAAGCTTTCTTT
CASSLPGQNEAFF
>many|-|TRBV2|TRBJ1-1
TGTGCCAGCACTAACAGGCGGAACACTGAAGCTTTCTTT
CASTNRRNTEAFF
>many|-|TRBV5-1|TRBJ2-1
TGCGCCAGCAGCCTGAACAACGCTAAGACCGACGAGCAGTTCTTC
CASSLNNAKTDEQFF
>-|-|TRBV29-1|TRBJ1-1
TGCAGCGTAGGGCTGAACACTGATGCTTTCTTT
CSVGLNTDAFF
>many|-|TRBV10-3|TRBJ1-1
TGTGCCATCAGAGCACAGGGAACTGAAGCTTTCTTT
CAIRAQGTEAFF
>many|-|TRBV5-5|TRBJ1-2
TGTGCCAGCACCGAAAAAAACTATGGCTACACCTTC
CASTEKNYGYTF
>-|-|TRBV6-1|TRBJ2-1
TGTGCCAGCTTGAGGACCCAGGGTGGGGTGGTGGATGAGCAGTTCTTC
CASLRTQGGVVDEQFF
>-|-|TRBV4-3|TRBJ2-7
TGCGCCAGCAGCCAAGATGCGGGAAGCTCCTACGAGCAGTACTTC
CASSQDAGSSYEQYF
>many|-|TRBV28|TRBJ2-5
TGTGCCAGCAGACGAGAAGGGGCGGTGGCCCAGTACTTC
CASRREGAVAQYF
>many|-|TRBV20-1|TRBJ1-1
TGCAGTGCTAGAGGTGGGTTGGCCACTGAAGCTTTCTTT
CSARGGLATEAFF
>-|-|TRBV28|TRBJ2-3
TGTGCCAGCAGACTTAGTTCTTCGGCAGGGTCAGATACGCAGTATTTT
CASRLSSSAGSDTQYF
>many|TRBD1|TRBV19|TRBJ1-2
TGTGCCAGTAGTGCGGGACAGGGAAGAGGTGGCTACACCTTC
CASSAGQGRGGYTF
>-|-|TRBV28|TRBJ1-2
TGTGCCAGCAGAGGGGGGACCGGCTACACCTTC
CASRGGTGYTF
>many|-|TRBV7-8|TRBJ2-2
TGTGCCAGCAGCTTAGACGGGGCCACCGGGGAGCTGTTTTTT
CASSLDGATGELFF
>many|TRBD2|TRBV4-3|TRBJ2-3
TGCGCCAGCAGCCCGAAAACTAGCGGGGGAGAAACAGATACGCAGTATTTT
CASSPKTSGGETDTQYF
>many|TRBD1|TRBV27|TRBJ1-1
TGTGCCAGCAGTTTAACCCACAGGGGTAATGCTTTCTTT
CASSLTHRGNAFF
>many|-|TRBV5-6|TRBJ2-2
TGTGCCAGCAGCTTCGGGGCAGGGATCACCGGGGAGCTGTTTTTT
CASSFGAGITGELFF
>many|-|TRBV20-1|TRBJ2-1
TGCAGTGCTAGCGGGGGGCTGGGGAATGAGCAGTTCTTC
CSASGGLGNEQFF
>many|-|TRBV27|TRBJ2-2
TGTGCCAGCAGTTTACGTAACGGAATCATGAACACCGGGGAGCTGTTTTTT
CASSLRNGIMNTGELFF
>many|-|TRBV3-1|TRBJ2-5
TGTGCCAGCAGCCAAGACCGGATACAAGAGACCCAGTACTTC
CASSQDRIQETQYF
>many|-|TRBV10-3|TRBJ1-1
TGTGCCACGGGGGGGGGCGCGGTCACTGAAGCTTTCTTT
CATGGGAVTEAFF
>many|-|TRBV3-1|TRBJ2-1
TGTGCCACCATGGGGGAGTACAATGAGCAGTTCTTC
CATMGEYNEQFF
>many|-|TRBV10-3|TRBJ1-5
TGTGCCATCAGTGAGTACCGGGGGGATCAGCCCCAGCATTTT
CAISEYRGDQPQHF
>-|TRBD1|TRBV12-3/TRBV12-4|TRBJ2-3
TGTGCCAGCAGTCCCCGGACAGGGCGGTCCACAGATACGCAGTATTTT
CASSPRTGRSTDTQYF
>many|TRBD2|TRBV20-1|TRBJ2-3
TGCAGTGCCCCGTTGATAGCGGGGGGAGCTGATACGCAGTATTTT
CSAPLIAGGADTQYF
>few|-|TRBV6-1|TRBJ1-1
TGTGCCAGCAGTGAAGGGACAGATCTGAACACTGAAGCTTTCTTT
CASSEGTDLNTEAFF
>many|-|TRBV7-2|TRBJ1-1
TGTGCCAGCAGCTCTTGGGACTCCAACACTGAAGCTTTCTTT
CASSSWDSNTEAFF
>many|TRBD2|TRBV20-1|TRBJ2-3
TGCAGTGCCTTAAGCGGGGGGGCCGCAACAACCGGCACAGATACGCAGTATTTT
CSALSGGAATTGTDTQYF
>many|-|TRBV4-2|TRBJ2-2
TGTGCCAGCAGCCAAGGACCCGGGGAGCTGTTTTTT
CASSQGPGELFF
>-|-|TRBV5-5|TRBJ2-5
TGTGCCAGCAGCTTCCAATCTCCGGGACAAGAGACCCAGTACTTC
CASSFQSPGQETQYF
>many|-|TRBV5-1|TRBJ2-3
TGCGCCAGCAGCTTGGTAACGCCTAGCACAGATACGCAGTATTTT
CASSLVTPSTDTQYF
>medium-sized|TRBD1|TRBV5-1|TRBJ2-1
TGCGCCAGCAGCCTAACGGGACAGGGTTATGAGCAGTTCTTC
CASSLTGQGYEQFF
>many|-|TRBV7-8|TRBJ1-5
TGTGCCAGCAGCCCTCAGGGGATGGAGAGAAATCAGCCCCAGCATTTT
CASSPQGMERNQPQHF
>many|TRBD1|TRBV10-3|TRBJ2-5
TGTGCCATCAGTGAGTCGCTGACAGGGGTTCAAGAGACCCAGTACTTC
CAISESLTGVQETQYF
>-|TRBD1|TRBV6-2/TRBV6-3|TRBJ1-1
TGTGCCAGCAGTTACTCGAGGGACAGGGGACTTTGGGACACTGAAGCTTTCTTT
CASSYSRDRGLWDTEAFF
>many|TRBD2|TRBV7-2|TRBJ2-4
TGTGCCAGCAGCGCCAAACTTGGACTAGTGTCAAACATTCAGTACTTC
CASSAKLGLVSNIQYF
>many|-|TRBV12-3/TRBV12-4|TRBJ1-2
TGTGCCAGCAGTTCTTCCCTTTCAGGGAACTATGGCTACACCTTC
CASSSSLSGNYGYTF
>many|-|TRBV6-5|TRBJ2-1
TGTGCCAGCAGCAAGGACATGGTCTACAATGAGCAGTTCTTC
CASSKDMVYNEQFF
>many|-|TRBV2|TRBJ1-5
TGTGCCAGCAGTGAAGTTGAGGACCATCAGCCCCAGCATTTT
CASSEVEDHQPQHF
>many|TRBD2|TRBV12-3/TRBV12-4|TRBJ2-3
TGTGCCAGCAGCCTATGGGCGGGGGGGCCAGCAGATACGCAGTATTTT
CASSLWAGGPADTQYF
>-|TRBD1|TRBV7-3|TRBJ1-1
TGTGCCAGCAGCTTAACAGGACAGGGTGTGACTGAAGCTTTCTTT
CASSLTGQGVTEAFF